The clone carrying this T cell receptor (beta chain) has a count of ten or more. This specimen comes from a study of T cells in Graves' hyperthyroidism and ophthalmopathy. TCR beta CDR3 regions were amplified from RNA. With the HTBI primer set, the TCR CDR3 went through a first round of RT-PCR. TCRdb reprocessed the multiplex PCR reads via MiXCR and lists one record per CDR3 protein. The data contain hundreds of thousands of distinct CDR3 sequences, about 25% of them singletons. PBMCs were obtained from over 8.5 ml fresh peripheral blood. Looked up from germline, CDR1 is MNHEY and CDR2 is SMNVEV (reference sequence). Trimming shortened V by 0 bases and J by 3 bases, and 9 bases separated the two germline ends. There are 14 residues in the CDR3.

The material sequenced was blood. The origin of this receptor is a man between 35 and 55 years old with Graves' hyperthyroidism that later progressed to Graves' ophthalmopathy. The J gene is TRBJ2-7, the V gene TRBV27; D ambiguous. The CDR3 reads CASSLSVGFYEQYF. The CDR3 DNA is TGTGCCAGCAGTTTATCAGTCGGGTTCTACGAGCAGTACTTC.